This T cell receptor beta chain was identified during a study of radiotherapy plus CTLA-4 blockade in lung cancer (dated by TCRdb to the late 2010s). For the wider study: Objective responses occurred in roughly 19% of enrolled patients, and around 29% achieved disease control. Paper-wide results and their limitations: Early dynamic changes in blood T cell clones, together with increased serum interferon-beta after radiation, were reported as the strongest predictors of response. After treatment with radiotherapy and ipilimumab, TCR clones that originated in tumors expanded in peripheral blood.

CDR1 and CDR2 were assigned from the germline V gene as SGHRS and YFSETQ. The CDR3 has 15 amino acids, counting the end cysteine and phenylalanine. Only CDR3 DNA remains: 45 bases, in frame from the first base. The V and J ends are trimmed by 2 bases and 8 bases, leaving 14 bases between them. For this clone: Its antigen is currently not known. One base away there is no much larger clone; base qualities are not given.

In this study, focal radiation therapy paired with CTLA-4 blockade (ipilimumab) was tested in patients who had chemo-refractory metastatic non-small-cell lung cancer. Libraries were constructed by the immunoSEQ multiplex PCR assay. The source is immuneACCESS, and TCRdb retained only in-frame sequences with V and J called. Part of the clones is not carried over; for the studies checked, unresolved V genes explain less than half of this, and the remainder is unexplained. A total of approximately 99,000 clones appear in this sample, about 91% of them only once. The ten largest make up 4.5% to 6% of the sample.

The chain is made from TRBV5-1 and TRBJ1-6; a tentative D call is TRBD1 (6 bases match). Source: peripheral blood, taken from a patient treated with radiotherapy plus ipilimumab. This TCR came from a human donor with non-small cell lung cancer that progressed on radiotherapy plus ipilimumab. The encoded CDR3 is CASSFAGGPDSPLHF. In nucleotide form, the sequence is TGCGCCAGCAGCTTCGCCGGGGGGCCTGATTCACCCCTCCACTTT.